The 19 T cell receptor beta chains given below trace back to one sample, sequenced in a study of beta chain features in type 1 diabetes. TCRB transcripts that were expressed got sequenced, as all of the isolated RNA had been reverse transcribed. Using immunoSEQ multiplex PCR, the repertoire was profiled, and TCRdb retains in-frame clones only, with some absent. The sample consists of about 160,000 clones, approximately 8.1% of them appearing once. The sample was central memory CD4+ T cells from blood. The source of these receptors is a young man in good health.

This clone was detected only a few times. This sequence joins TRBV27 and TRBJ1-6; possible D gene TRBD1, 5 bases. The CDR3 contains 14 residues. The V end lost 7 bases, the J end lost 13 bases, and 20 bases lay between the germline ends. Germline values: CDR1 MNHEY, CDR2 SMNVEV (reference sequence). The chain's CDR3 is CASTPRQGSSPLHF. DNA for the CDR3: TGTGCCAGCACCCCCCGGCAGGGTTCGAGTCCCCTCCACTTT.

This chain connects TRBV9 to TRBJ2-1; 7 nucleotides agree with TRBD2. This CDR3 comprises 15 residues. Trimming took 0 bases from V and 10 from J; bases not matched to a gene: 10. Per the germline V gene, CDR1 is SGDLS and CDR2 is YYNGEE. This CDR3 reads CASSVGTSWGQEQFF. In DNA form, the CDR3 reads TGTGCCAGCAGCGTAGGGACTAGTTGGGGTCAGGAGCAGTTCTTC. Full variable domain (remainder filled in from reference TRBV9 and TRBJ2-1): DSGVTQTPKHLITATGQRVTLRCSPRSGDLSVYWYQQSLDQGLQFLIQYYNGEERAKGNILERFSAQQFPDLHSELNLSSLELGDSALYFCASSVGTSWGQEQFFGPGTRLTVL.

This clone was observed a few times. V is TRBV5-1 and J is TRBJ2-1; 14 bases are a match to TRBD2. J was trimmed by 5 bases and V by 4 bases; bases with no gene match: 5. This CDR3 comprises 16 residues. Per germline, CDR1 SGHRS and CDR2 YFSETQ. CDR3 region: CASSVTSGRVNNEQFF. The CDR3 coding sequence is TGCGCCAGCAGCGTGACTAGCGGGAGGGTAAACAATGAGCAGTTCTTC.

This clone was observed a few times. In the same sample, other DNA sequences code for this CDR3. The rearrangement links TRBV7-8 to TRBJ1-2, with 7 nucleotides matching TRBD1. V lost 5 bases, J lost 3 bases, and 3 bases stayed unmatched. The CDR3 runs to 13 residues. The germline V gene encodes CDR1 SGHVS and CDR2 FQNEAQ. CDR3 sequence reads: CASSLTGDYGYTF. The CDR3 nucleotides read TGTGCCAGCAGCCTAACAGGGGACTATGGCTACACCTTC.

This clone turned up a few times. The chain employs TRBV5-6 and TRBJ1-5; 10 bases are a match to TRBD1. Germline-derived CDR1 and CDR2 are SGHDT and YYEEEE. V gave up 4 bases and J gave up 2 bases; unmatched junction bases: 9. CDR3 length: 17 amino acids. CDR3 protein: CASSRGGTGEGNQPQHF. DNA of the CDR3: TGTGCCAGCAGCCGGGGGGGGACAGGGGAGGGCAATCAGCCCCAGCATTTT. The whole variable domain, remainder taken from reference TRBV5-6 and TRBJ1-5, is DAGVTQSPTHLIKTRGQQVTLRCSPKSGHDTVSWYQQALGQGPQFIFQYYEEEERQRGNFPDRFSGHQFPNYSSELNVNALLLGDSALYLCASSRGGTGEGNQPQHFGDGTRLSIL.

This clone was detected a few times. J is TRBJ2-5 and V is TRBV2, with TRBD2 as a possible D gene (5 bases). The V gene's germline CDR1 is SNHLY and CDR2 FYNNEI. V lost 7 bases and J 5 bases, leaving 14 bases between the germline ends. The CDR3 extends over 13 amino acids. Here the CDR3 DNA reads TGTGCCAGCATTCGGGATTTGGGGGAGACCCAGTACTTC. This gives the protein CASIRDLGETQYF.

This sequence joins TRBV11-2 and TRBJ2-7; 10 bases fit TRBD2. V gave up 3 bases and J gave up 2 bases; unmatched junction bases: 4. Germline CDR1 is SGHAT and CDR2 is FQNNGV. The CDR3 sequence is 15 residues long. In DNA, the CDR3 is TGTGCCAGCAGCTTTGGACTAGCGGTTACCTACGAGCAGTACTTC. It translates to CASSFGLAVTYEQYF.

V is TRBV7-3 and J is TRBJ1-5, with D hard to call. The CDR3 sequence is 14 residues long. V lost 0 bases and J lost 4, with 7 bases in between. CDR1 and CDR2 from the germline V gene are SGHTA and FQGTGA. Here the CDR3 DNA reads TGTGCCAGCAGCTTAACGACTATAAATCAGCCCCAGCATTTT. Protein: CASSLTTINQPQHF.

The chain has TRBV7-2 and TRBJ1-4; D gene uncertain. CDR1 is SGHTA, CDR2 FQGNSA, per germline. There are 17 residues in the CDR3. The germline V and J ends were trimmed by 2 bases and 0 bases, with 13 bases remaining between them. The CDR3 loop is CASSLTLTVATNEKLFF. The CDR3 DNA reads TGTGCCAGCAGCTTAACTTTAACCGTTGCAACTAATGAAAAACTGTTTTTT.

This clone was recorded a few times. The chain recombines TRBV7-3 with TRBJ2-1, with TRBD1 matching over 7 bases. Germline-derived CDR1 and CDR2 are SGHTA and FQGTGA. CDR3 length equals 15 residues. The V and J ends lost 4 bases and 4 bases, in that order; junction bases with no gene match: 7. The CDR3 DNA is TGTGCCAGCAGCTCGCCGGGGACAGCTTACAATGAGCAGTTCTTC. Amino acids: CASSSPGTAYNEQFF.

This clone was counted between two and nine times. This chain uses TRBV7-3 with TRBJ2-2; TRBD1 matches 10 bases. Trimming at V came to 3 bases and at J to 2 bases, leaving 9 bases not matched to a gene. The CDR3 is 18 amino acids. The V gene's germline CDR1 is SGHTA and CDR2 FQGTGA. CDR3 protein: CASSFWDRGRENTGELFF. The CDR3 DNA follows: TGTGCCAGCAGCTTCTGGGACAGGGGCCGCGAAAACACCGGGGAGCTGTTTTTT. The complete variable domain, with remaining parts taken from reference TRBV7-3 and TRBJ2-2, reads GAGVSQTPSNKVTEKGKYVELRCDPISGHTALYWYRQSLGQGPEFLIYFQGTGAADDSGLPNDRFFAVRPEGSVSTLKIQRTERGDSAVYLCASSFWDRGRENTGELFFGEGSRLTVL.

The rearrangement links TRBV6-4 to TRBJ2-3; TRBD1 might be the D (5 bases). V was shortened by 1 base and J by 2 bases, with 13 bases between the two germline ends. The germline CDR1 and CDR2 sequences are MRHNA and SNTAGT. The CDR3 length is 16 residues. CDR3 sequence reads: CASSDYQGFNTDTQYF. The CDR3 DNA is TGTGCCAGCAGTGACTACCAGGGATTCAACACAGATACGCAGTATTTT.

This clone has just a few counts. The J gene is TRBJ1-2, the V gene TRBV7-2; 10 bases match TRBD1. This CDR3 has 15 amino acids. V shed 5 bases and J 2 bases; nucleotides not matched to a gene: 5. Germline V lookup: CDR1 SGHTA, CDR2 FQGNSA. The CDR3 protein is CASSGQGGGNYGYTF. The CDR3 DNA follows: TGTGCCAGCAGCGGACAGGGGGGAGGCAACTATGGCTACACCTTC. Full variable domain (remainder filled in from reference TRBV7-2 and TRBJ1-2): GAGVSQSPSNKVTEKGKDVELRCDPISGHTALYWYRQSLGQGLEFLIYFQGNSAPDKSGLPSDRFSAERTGGSVSTLTIQRTQQEDSAVYLCASSGQGGGNYGYTFGSGTRLTVV.

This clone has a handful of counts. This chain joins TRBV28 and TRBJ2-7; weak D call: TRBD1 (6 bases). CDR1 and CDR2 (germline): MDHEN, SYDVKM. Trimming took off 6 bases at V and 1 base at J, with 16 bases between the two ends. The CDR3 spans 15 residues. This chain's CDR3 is CASSTTGLVSYEQYF. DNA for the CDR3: TGTGCCAGCAGCACCACAGGGCTAGTTTCCTACGAGCAGTACTTC.

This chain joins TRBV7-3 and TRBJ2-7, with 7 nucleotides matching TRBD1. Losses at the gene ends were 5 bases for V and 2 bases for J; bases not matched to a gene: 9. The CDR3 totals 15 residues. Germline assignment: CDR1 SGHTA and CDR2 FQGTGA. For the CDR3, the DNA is TGTGCCAGCAGCCTCGCAGGGGGAACCGCCTACGAGCAGTACTTC. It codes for CASSLAGGTAYEQYF.

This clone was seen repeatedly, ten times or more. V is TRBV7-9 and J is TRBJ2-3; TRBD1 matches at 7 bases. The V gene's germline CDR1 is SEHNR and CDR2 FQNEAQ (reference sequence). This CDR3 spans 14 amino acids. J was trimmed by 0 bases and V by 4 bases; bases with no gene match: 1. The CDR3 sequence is CASSSTGSTDTQYF. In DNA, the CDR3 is TGTGCCAGCAGCTCGACAGGGAGCACAGATACGCAGTATTTT.

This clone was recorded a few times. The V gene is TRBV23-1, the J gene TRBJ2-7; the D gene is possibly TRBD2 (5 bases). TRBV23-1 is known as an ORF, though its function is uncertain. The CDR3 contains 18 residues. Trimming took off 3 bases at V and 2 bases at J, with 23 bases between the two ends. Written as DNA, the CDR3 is TGCGCCAGCAGTCACATCCGACTGACGGAGGCAAATCCCTACGAGCAGTACTTC. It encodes CASSHIRLTEANPYEQYF.

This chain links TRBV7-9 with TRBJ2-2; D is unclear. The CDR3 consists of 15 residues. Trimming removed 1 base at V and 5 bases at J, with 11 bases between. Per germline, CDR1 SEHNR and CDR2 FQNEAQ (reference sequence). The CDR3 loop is CASSLDAPRTGELFF. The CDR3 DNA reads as TGTGCCAGCAGCTTAGACGCGCCGAGGACCGGGGAGCTGTTTTTT.

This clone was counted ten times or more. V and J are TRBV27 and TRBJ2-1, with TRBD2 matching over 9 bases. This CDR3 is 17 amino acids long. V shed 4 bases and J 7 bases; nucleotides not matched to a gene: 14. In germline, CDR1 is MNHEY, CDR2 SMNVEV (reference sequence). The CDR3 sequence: CASSSVAAGGPGNEQFF. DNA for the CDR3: TGTGCCAGCAGTTCAGTTGCCGCGGGAGGGCCGGGTAATGAGCAGTTCTTC.